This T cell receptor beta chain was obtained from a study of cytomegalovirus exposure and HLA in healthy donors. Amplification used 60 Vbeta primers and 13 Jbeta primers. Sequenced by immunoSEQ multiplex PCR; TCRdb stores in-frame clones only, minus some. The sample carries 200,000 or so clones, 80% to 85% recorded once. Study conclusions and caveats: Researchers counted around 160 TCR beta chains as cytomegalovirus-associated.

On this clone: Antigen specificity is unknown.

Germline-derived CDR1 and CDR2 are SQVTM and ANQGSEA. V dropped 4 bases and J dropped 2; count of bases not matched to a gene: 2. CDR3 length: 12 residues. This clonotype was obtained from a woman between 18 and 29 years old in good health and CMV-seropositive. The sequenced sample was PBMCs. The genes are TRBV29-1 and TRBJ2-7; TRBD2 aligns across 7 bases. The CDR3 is CSVGGGTYEQYF. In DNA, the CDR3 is TGCAGCGTTGGGGGGGGGACCTACGAGCAGTACTTC.